The source of this T cell receptor (beta chain) is a study of Ad26.COV2.S vaccination and SARS-CoV-2 variants. At the level of the study: Donor joined the COV1001 Ad26.COV2.S trial arm. Participants got Ad26.COV2.S intramuscularly, once or twice 56 days apart. Overall study findings and caveats: Substantial breadth was reportedly displayed by spike-specific CD8+ and CD4+ T cell responses after vaccination.

The table came from immunoSEQ multiplex PCR; TCRdb's copy has only in-frame clones and leaves some out. The sample lists some 320,000 clones; around 84% were seen once. Treatment reported: 15 to 20 received Ad26.COV2.S at low or high dose, single or two shots; several received placebo; per-sample allocation not given. It was on day 63 after the first vaccine or placebo injection that samples were taken. A Boston adult aged 18-55 years was the donor. This CDR3 spans 16 amino acids. CDR1 is MNHNY, CDR2 SVGAGI, per germline (reference sequence). Trimming removed 5 bases from V and 0 bases from J; junction bases left unmatched: 4. On this clone: Its matching antigen is unknown.

Here the sequenced sample was peripheral blood, taken in a trial of Ad26.COV2.S vaccine versus placebo. The origin of this receptor is a person between 18 and 65 years old who received the Ad26.COV2.S COVID-19 vaccine or a placebo. The J gene is TRBJ1-6, the V gene TRBV6-6; TRBD1 agrees at 7 bases. CDR3 amino acids: CASSRQGSSYNSPLHF. The CDR3 DNA reads TGTGCCAGCAGTCGACAGGGAAGCTCCTATAATTCACCCCTCCACTTT.